This record concerns one TCR beta chain sequence. Its antigen is not identified. Losses at the gene ends were 4 bases for V and 9 bases for J; bases not matched to a gene: 6. CDR1 is MDHEN and CDR2 is SYDVKM in the germline V gene. The CDR3 runs 13 residues. This specimen belongs to a study of cytomegalovirus exposure and HLA in healthy donors. Whole-study results and caveats: Rare sequences made up most TCRs, while some public TCRs were found in many donors. According to reports, the classifier identified cytomegalovirus status with high specificity and sensitivity. Clusters of TCRs from the first cohort tended to co-occur in the 120 validation repertoires (as a later analysis found). Cytomegalovirus-associated status was assigned to around 160 TCR beta chains.

The assay was immunoSEQ multiplex PCR, and TCRdb's table has in-frame clones only and misses some. Among about 330,000 clones listed, around 90% were seen once. Sequencing was performed on PBMCs. This TCR was sampled from a woman in her 30s in good health and CMV-seropositive. The chain carries TRBV28 and TRBJ2-4; 7 positions match TRBD2. CDR3 nucleotide sequence: TGTGCCAGCAGTTCCGCCCCGGGAGGCATTCAGTACTTC. Translation gives CASSSAPGGIQYF.